These T cell receptor beta chains were read from a single sample in a study of cytomegalovirus exposure and HLA in healthy donors. The table came from immunoSEQ multiplex PCR; TCRdb's copy has only in-frame clones and leaves some out. The sample yields about 220,000 clones, 60% to 80% seen once. The specimen sequenced was PBMCs. These receptors came from a male donor in good health and CMV-seronegative. Each CDR3 is given with its conserved first and last residue. D genes are given only for firm matches. Size is stated for part of the rows, as once, few or many counts, or as a class when the clone is expanded.

TRBJ1-1,TRBV2,.,.,CASSNRDMNTEAFF,TGTGCCAGCAGTAACCGGGATATGAACACTGAAGCTTTCTTT
TRBJ2-2,TRBV7-9,.,.,CASSSDTRTGELFF,TGTGCCAGCAGCTCGGACACGCGCACCGGGGAGCTGTTTTTT
TRBJ1-6,TRBV13,.,.,CASSLGGAGSPLHF,TGTGCCAGCAGCTTAGGGGGGGCAGGTTCACCCCTCCACTTT
TRBJ2-3,TRBV30,TRBD1,.,CAWSGPTGGLGTDTQYF,TGTGCCTGGAGTGGCCCGACAGGGGGCTTGGGGACAGATACGCAGTATTTT
TRBJ2-1,TRBV12-5,.,few,CASGLVQRSYNEQFF,TGTGCTAGTGGTTTGGTTCAGCGGTCCTACAATGAGCAGTTCTTC
TRBJ2-1,TRBV6-4,.,.,CASSDRLTSNEQFF,TGTGCCAGCAGTGACCGACTGACTAGTAATGAGCAGTTCTTC
TRBJ2-1,TRBV28,TRBD1,.,CASSVPGTDNEQFF,TGTGCCAGCAGTGTTCCCGGGACAGACAATGAGCAGTTCTTC
TRBJ1-1,TRBV11-3,.,.,CASSLTPGTEAFF,TGTGCCAGCAGCTTAACCCCCGGGACAGAAGCTTTCTTT
TRBJ1-2,TRBV29-1,.,.,CSVGGRISSYGYTF,TGCAGCGTTGGGGGCAGGATCTCCTCCTATGGCTACACCTTC
TRBJ2-1,TRBV2,.,.,CASSFKLNEGQFF,TGTGCCAGCAGTTTTAAGCTCAATGAGGGGCAGTTCTTC
TRBJ1-4,TRBV21-1,.,.,CASSKRTIADRRNEKLFF,TGTGCCAGCAGCAAACGAACCATCGCCGACAGGAGAAATGAAAAACTGTTTTTT
TRBJ1-1,TRBV28,TRBD1,once,CASSSPDRGEAFF,TGTGCCAGCAGCTCTCCGGACAGGGGAGAAGCTTTCTTT
TRBJ2-7,TRBV13,TRBD2,.,CASSFGTSEGRSYEQYF,TGTGCCAGCAGCTTTGGGACTAGCGAGGGGCGGTCCTACGAGCAGTACTTC
TRBJ2-5,TRBV9,.,.,CASSVVGGRQETQYF,TGTGCCAGCAGCGTAGTTGGGGGCCGCCAAGAGACCCAGTACTTC
TRBJ2-7,TRBV7-9,TRBD1,.,CASSLAGQYPSYEQYF,TGTGCCAGCAGCTTAGCGGGACAGTATCCTTCCTACGAGCAGTACTTC
TRBJ2-7,TRBV2,.,.,CASATSGTKDYEQYF,TGTGCCAGCGCAACTTCCGGGACAAAGGACTACGAGCAGTACTTC
TRBJ2-1,TRBV5-1,TRBD2,.,CASSLGLAGGNEQFF,TGCGCCAGCAGCTTGGGACTAGCGGGGGGGAATGAGCAGTTCTTC
TRBJ2-5,TRBV15,TRBD2,few,CATRWRGGLGETQYF,TGTGCCACCAGATGGCGGGGGGGACTGGGAGAGACCCAGTACTTC
TRBJ2-5,TRBV19,.,.,CASRQGGETQYF,TGTGCCAGTAGACAGGGCGGAGAGACCCAGTACTTC
TRBJ2-3,TRBV4-3,.,.,CASSQRPDTQYF,TGCGCCAGCAGCCAACGTCCAGATACGCAGTATTTT
TRBJ2-7,TRBV6-5,TRBD1,once,CASSGQGTAGEQYF,TGTGCCAGCAGTGGACAGGGGACAGCGGGTGAGCAGTACTTC
TRBJ2-1,TRBV10-3,.,once,CAISASIGPNEQFF,TGTGCCATCAGTGCAAGTATTGGCCCCAATGAGCAGTTCTTC
TRBJ1-1,TRBV7-3,.,.,CASSGGTEAFF,TGTGCCAGCAGCGGGGGGACTGAAGCTTTCTTT
TRBJ2-1,TRBV5-1,.,.,CASSASSYNEQFF,TGCGCCAGCAGCGCCAGCTCCTACAATGAGCAGTTCTTC
TRBJ1-5,TRBV10-1,TRBD1,.,CASSPGQGIDQPQHF,TGCGCCAGCTCGCCGGGACAGGGGATCGATCAGCCCCAGCATTTT
TRBJ2-2,TRBV9,TRBD1,.,CASRAGGTGELFF,TGTGCCAGCAGGGCAGGGGGCACCGGGGAGCTGTTTTTT
TRBJ2-3,TRBV18,TRBD1,.,CASSPLRDRVATDTQYF,TGTGCCAGCTCACCACTGAGAGACAGGGTGGCCACAGATACGCAGTATTTT
TRBJ2-7,TRBV20-1,.,.,CQAVIGDEQYF,TGCCAGGCAGTTATAGGGGACGAGCAGTACTTC
TRBJ1-3,TRBV27,.,.,CASSLRGGNTIYF,TGTGCCAGCAGTTTAAGGGGCGGAAACACCATATATTTT
TRBJ1-5,TRBV7-2,.,.,CASSQGNGGPQHF,TGTGCCAGCAGCCAGGGAAATGGGGGCCCCCAGCATTTT
TRBJ1-1,TRBV30,.,.,CAWSQTPEAFF,TGTGCCTGGAGTCAGACACCTGAAGCTTTCTTT
TRBJ2-7,TRBV7-6,TRBD2,.,CASSLGSGGPADEQYF,TGTGCCAGCAGCTTGGGTAGCGGGGGACCTGCGGATGAGCAGTACTTC
TRBJ2-7,TRBV7-9,.,.,CSSIPETSYEQYF,TGTTCCAGTATCCCAGAGACATCCTACGAGCAGTACTTC
TRBJ2-1,TRBV7-9,TRBD2,.,CASSVTLAGAYNEQFF,TGTGCCAGCAGCGTTACCCTAGCGGGAGCCTACAATGAGCAGTTCTTC
TRBJ1-1,TRBV6-1,TRBD1,.,CASSTGERTEAFF,TGTGCCAGCAGTACAGGGGAGAGAACTGAAGCTTTCTTT
TRBJ2-1,TRBV4-3,.,.,CASSQETREPYNEQFF,TGCGCCAGCAGCCAAGAAACCCGGGAACCCTACAATGAGCAGTTCTTC
TRBJ2-1,TRBV5-6,TRBD2,.,CASSLGAGVNHEQFF,TGTGCCAGCAGCTTGGGCGCGGGAGTTAACCATGAGCAGTTCTTC
TRBJ1-1,TRBV4-1,.,.,CASSQGARTGTEAFF,TGCGCCAGCAGCCAAGGGGCCAGAACCGGCACTGAAGCTTTCTTT
TRBJ2-7,TRBV25-1,TRBD1,.,CASSDHDRGEQYF,TGTGCCAGCAGTGACCATGACAGGGGCGAGCAGTACTTC
TRBJ2-7,TRBV7-2,.,few,CASSSAYEQYF,TGTGCCAGCAGCTCCGCCTACGAGCAGTACTTC
TRBJ2-7,TRBV2,TRBD1,.,CASKRQGGQGTEQYF,TGTGCCAGCAAAAGACAGGGGGGACAGGGAACCGAGCAGTACTTC
TRBJ1-1,TRBV5-4,TRBD1,.,CASSWRDSLNTEAFF,TGTGCCAGCAGCTGGCGGGACAGCCTGAACACTGAAGCTTTCTTT
TRBJ2-5,TRBV6-4,.,.,CASSDSRGRQETQYF,TGTGCCAGCAGTGACTCGCGGGGCAGACAAGAGACCCAGTACTTC
TRBJ1-2,TRBV5-1,TRBD1,.,CASSLGQGEGYTF,TGCGCCAGCAGCCTGGGACAGGGGGAAGGCTACACCTTC
TRBJ2-1,TRBV7-8,TRBD2,once,CASSLRLAGVGEQFF,TGTGCCAGCAGCTTAAGACTAGCGGGAGTCGGTGAGCAGTTCTTC
TRBJ2-5,TRBV28,.,few,CASSYSDGVGETQYF,TGTGCCAGCAGTTATTCAGACGGCGTGGGCGAGACCCAGTACTTC